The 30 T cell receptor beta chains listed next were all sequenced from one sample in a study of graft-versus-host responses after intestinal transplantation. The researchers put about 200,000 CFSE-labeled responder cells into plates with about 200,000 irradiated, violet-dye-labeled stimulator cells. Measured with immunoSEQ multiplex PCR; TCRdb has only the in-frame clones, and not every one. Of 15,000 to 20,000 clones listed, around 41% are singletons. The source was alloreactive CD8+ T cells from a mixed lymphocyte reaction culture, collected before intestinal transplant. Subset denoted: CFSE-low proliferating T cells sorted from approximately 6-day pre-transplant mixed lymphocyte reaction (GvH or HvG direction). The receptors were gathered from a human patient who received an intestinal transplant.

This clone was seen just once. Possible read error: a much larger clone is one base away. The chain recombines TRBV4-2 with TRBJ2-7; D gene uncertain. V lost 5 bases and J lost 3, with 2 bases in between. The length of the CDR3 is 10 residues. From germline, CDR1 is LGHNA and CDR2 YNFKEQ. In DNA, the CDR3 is TGTGCCAGCAGCAGCTACGAGCAGTACTTC. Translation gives CASSSYEQYF.

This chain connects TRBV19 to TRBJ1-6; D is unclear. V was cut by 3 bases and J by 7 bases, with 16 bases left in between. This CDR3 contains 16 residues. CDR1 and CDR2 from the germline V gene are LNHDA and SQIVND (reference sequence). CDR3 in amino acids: CASSIHMWRRNSPLHF. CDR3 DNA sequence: TGTGCCAGTAGTATTCATATGTGGAGAAGGAATTCACCCCTCCACTTT.

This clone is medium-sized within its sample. The CDR3, as DNA: TGTGCCAGCAGTTTAACCCCTGGGAACACTGAAGCTTTCTTT. This encodes CASSLTPGNTEAFF. The chain uses TRBV28 and TRBJ1-1; D is unclear. With 2 bases removed from V and 1 base from J, the gap between germline ends came to 8 bases. CDR3 size: 14 residues. The germline CDR1 and CDR2 sequences are MDHEN and SYDVKM.

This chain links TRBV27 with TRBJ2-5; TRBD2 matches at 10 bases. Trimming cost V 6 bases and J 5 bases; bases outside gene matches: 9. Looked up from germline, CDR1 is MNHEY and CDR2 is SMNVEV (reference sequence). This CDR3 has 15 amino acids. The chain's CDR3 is CASSSGTSASETQYF. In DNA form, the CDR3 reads TGTGCCAGCAGCTCCGGGACTAGCGCCTCCGAGACCCAGTACTTC.

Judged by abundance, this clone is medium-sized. The CDR3 loop is CAWSVAASYNEQFF. The CDR3 DNA sequence: TGTGCCTGGAGTGTTGCGGCCTCCTACAATGAGCAGTTCTTC. The V and J genes are TRBV30 and TRBJ2-1; no clear D. V shed 0 bases and J shed 0 bases, with 6 bases lying between them. This CDR3 has 14 residues. Germline V CDR1 and CDR2: GTSNPN, SVGIG (reference sequence).

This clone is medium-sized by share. This chain's CDR3 is CASSAQLGNTIYF. The CDR3 coding sequence is TGCGCCAGCAGCGCCCAACTCGGAAACACCATATATTTT. This rearrangement joins TRBV4-1 to TRBJ1-3; D uncertain. The germline gives CDR1 MGHRA, CDR2 YSYEKL. The CDR3 is 13 residues long. Trimming cost V 5 bases and J 4 bases, with 9 bases left between them.

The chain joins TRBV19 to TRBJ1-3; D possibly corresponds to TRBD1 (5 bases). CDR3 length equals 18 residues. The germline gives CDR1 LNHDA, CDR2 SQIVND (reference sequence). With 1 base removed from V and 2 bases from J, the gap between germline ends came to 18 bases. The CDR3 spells CASSIGPLGGDAGNTIYF. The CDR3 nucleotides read TGTGCCAGTAGTATAGGTCCCCTAGGCGGGGACGCTGGAAACACCATATATTTT.

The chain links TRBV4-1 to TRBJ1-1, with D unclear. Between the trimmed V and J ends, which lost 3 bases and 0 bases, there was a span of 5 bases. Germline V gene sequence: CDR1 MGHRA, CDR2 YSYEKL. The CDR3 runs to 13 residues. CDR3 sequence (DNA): TGCGCCAGCAGCCATTATCTGAACACTGAAGCTTTCTTT. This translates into CASSHYLNTEAFF.

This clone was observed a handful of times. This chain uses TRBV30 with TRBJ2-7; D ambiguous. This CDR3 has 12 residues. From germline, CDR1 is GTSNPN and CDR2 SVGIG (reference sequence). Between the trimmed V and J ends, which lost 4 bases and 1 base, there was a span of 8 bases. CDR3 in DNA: TGTGCCTGGAAGGGCGCTTCCTACGAGCAGTACTTC. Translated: CAWKGASYEQYF.

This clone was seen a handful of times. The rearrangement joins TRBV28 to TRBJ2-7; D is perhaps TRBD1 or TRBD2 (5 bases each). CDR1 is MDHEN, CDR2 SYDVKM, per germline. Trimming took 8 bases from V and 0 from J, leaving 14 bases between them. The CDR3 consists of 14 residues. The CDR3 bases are TGTGCCAGCGCCCGGGGCCCCTACTCCTACGAGCAGTACTTC. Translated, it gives CASARGPYSYEQYF.

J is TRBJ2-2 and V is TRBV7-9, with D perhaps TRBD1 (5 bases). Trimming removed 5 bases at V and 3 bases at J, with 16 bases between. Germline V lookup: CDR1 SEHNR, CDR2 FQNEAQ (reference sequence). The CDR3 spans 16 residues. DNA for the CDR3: TGTGCCAGCAGCCCGGCGGACCAGGGATACACCGGGGAGCTGTTTTTT. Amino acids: CASSPADQGYTGELFF. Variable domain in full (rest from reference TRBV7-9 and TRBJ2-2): DTGVSQNPRHKITKRGQNVTFRCDPISEHNRLYWYRQTLGQGPEFLTYFQNEAQLEKSRLLSDRFSAERPKGSFSTLEIQRTEQGDSAMYLCASSPADQGYTGELFFGEGSRLTVL.

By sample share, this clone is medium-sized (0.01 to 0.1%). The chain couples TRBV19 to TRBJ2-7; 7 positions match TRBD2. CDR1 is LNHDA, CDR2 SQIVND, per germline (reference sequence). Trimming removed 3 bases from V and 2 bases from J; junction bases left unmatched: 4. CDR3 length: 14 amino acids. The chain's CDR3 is CASSIASGTYEQYF. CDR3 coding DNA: TGTGCCAGTAGTATCGCTAGCGGAACCTACGAGCAGTACTTC.

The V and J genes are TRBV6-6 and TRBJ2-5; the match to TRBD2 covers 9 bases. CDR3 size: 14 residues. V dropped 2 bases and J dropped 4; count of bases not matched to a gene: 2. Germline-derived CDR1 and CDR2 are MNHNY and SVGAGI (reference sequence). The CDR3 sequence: CASSYLAGRETQYF. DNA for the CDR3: TGTGCCAGCAGTTACCTAGCGGGACGAGAGACCCAGTACTTC.

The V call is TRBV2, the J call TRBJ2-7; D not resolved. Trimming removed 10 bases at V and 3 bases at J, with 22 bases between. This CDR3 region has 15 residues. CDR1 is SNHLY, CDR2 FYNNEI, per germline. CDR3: CAIIQVGFPNYEQYF. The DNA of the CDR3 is TGTGCCATCATACAAGTGGGGTTTCCAAACTACGAGCAGTACTTC.

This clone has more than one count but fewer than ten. CDR3 loop: CASSDNRETFEAFF. In nucleotides, the CDR3 is TGCGCCAGCAGTGACAACAGGGAAACTTTTGAAGCTTTCTTT. The V and J genes are TRBV10-1 and TRBJ1-1; D is perhaps TRBD1 (6 bases). The CDR3 sequence is 14 residues long. Germline V gene sequence: CDR1 WNHNN, CDR2 SYGVQD (reference sequence). Trimming pared 3 bases from V and 7 bases from J, leaving 15 bases between.

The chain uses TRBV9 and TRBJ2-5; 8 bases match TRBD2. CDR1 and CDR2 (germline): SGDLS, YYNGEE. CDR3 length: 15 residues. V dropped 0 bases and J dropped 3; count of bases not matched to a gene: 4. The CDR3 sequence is CASSVGVTSEETQYF. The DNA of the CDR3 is TGTGCCAGCAGCGTAGGTGTGACTAGCGAAGAGACCCAGTACTTC.

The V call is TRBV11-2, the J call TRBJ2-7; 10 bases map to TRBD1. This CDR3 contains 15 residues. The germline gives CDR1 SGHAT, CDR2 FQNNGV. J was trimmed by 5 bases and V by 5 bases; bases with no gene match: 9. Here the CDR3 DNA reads TGTGCCAGCAGCCCCACGACAGGGGGCTGGAACGAGCAGTACTTC. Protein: CASSPTTGGWNEQYF.

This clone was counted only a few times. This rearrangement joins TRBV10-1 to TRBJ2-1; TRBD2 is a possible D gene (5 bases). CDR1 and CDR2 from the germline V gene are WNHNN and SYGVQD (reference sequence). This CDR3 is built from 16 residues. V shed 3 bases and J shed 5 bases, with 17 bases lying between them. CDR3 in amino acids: CASSEIPGLADNEQFF. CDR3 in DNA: TGCGCCAGCAGTGAAATTCCGGGGTTGGCGGACAATGAGCAGTTCTTC.

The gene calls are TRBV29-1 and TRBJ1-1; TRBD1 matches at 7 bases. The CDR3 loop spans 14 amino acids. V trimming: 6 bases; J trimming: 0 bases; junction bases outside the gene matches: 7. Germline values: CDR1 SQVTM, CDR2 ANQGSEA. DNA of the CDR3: TGCAGCGTCGCGGTAACAGGGGTGAACACTGAAGCTTTCTTT. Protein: CSVAVTGVNTEAFF.

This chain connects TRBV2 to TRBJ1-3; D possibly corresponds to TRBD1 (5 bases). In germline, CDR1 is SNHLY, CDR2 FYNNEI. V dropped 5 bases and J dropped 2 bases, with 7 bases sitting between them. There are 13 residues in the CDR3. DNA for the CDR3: TGTGCCAGCAGTCAGGGACCTGGAAACACCATATATTTT. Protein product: CASSQGPGNTIYF. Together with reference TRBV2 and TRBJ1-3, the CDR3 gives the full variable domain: EPEVTQTPSHQVTQMGQEVILRCVPISNHLYFYWYRQILGQKVEFLVSFYNNEISEKSEIFDDQFSVERPDGSNFTLKIRSTKLEDSAMYFCASSQGPGNTIYFGEGSWLTVV.

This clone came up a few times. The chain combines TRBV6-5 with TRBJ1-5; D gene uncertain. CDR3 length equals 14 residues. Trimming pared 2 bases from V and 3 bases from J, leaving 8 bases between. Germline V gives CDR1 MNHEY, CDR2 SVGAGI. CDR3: CASSYVAHNQPQHF. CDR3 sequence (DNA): TGTGCCAGCAGTTACGTGGCCCACAATCAGCCCCAGCATTTT.

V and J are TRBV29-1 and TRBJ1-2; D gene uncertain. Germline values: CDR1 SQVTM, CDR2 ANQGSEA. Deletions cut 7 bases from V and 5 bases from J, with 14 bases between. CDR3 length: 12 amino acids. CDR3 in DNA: TGCAGCGCCTTTTGGGGTGGTTATGGCTACACCTTC. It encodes CSAFWGGYGYTF.

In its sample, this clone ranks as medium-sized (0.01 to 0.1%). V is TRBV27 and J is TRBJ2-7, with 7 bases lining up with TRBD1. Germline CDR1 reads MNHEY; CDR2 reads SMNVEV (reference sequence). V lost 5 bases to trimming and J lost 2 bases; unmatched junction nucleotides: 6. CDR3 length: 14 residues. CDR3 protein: CASSEGQTPYEQYF. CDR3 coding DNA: TGTGCCAGCAGTGAGGGACAGACCCCCTACGAGCAGTACTTC.

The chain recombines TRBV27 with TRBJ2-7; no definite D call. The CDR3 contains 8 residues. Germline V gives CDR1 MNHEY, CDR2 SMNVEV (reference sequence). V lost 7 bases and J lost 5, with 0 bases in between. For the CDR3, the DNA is TGTGCCAGCAACGAGCAGTACTTC. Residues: CASNEQYF.

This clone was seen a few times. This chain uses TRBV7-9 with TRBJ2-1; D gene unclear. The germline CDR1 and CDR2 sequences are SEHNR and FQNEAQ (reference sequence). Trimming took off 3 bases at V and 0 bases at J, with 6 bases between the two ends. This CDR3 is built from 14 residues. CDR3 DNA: TGTGCCAGCAGCTTTCCGGGCTCCTACAATGAGCAGTTCTTC. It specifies CASSFPGSYNEQFF.

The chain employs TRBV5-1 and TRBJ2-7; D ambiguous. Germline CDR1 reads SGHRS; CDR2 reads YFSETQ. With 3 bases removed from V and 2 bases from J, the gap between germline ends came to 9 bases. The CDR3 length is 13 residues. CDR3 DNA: TGCGCCAGCAGCTCCGGGTTCCCCTACGAGCAGTACTTC. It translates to CASSSGFPYEQYF.

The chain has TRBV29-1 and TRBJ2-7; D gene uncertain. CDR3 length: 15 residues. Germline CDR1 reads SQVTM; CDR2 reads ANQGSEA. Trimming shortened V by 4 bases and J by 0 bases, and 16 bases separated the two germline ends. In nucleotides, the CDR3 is TGCAGCGTTGTCTACGGTTCGTTGGGCTCCTACGAGCAGTACTTC. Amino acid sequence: CSVVYGSLGSYEQYF.

CDR3 DNA: TGCGCCAGCAGCTTGGGCGACAGTCCTACGCAGCAGTACTTC. Amino acids: CASSLGDSPTQQYF. This rearrangement joins TRBV5-1 to TRBJ2-7; tentative D call: TRBD1 (5 bases). Germline CDR1 and CDR2: SGHRS and YFSETQ. Trimming stripped 0 bases from V and 8 bases from J, with 15 bases between. This CDR3 region has 14 residues.

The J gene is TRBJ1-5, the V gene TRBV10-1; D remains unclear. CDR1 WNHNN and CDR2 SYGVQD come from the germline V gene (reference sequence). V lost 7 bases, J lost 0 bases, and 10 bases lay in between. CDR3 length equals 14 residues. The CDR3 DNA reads TGCGCCAGCATCGCAGCCCATAGCAATCAGCCCCAGCATTTT. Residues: CASIAAHSNQPQHF.

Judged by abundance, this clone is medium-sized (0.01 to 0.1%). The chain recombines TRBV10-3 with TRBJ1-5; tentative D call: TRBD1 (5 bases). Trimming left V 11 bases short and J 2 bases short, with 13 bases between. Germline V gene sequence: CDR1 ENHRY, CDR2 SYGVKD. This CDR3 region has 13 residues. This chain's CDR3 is CAPGGTGNQPQHF. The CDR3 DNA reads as TGTGCCCCGGGAGGGACGGGCAATCAGCCCCAGCATTTT.